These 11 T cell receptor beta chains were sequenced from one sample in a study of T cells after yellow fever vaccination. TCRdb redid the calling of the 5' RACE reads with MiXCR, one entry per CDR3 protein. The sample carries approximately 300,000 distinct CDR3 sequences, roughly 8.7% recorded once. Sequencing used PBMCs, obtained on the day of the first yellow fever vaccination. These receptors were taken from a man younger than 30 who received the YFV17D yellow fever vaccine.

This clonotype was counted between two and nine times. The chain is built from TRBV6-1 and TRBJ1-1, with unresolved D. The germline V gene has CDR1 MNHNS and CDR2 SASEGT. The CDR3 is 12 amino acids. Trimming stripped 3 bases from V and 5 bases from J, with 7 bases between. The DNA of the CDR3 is TGTGCCAGCAGTGACTCCTGGACTGAAGCTTTCTTT. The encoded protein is CASSDSWTEAFF.

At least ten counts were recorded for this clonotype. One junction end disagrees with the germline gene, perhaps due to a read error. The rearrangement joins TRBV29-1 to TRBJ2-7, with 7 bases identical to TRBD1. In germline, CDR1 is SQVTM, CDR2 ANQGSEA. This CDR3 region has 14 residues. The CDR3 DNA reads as TGCAGCGTCGAAGAACAGGGGTTCCCCTACGAGCAGTACTTC. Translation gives CSVEEQGFPYEQYF.

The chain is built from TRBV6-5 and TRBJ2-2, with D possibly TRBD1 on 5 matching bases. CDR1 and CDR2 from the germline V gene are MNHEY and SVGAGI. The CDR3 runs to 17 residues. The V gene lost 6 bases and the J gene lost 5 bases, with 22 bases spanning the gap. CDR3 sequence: CASRLGRAARGTGELFF. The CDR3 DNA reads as TGTGCCAGCAGGTTAGGCAGGGCAGCGCGTGGTACCGGGGAGCTGTTTTTT.

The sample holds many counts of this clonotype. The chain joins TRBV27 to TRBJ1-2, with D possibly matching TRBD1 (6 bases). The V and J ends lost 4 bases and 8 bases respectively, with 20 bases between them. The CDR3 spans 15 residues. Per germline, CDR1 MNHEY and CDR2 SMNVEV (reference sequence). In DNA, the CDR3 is TGTGCCAGCAGTTCACCCTCGGCAGGGGCAGGCGGCTACACCTTC. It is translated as CASSSPSAGAGGYTF.

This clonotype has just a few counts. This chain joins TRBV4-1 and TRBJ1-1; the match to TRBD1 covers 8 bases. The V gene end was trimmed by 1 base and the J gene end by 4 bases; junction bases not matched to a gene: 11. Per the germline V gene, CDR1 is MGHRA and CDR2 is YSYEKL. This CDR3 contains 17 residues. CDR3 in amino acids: CASSQGMQGARGTEAFF. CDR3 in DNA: TGCGCCAGCAGCCAAGGGATGCAGGGGGCAAGGGGCACTGAAGCTTTCTTT.

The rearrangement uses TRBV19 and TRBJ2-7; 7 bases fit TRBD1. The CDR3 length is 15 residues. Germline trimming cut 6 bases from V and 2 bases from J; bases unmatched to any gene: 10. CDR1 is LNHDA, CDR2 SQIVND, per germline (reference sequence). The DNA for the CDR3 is TGTGCCAGTAGAAGGGACAGTGGTGGAACCTACGAGCAGTACTTC. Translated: CASRRDSGGTYEQYF.

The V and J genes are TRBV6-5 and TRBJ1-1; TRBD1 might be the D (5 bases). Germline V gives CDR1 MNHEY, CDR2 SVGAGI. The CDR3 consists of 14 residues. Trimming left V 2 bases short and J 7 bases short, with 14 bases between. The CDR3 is CASSYQDQGIEAFF. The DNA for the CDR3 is TGTGCCAGCAGTTACCAGGACCAGGGTATTGAAGCTTTCTTT.

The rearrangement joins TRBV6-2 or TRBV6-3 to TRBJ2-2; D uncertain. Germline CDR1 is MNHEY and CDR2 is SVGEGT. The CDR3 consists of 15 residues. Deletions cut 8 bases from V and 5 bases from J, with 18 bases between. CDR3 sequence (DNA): TGTGCCAGCTCCCCCCGGTTGGGCCGAACCGGGGAGCTGTTTTTT. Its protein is CASSPRLGRTGELFF.

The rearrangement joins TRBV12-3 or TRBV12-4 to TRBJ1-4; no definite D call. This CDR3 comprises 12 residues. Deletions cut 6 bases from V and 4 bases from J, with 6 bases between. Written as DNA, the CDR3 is TGTGCCAGCAGACAGAGTAATGAAAAACTGTTTTTT. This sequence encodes CASRQSNEKLFF.

CDR3 DNA: TGTGCCAGCACCCTCCGGGCCACTGGTGGAACTGAAGCTTTCTTT. Translating gives CASTLRATGGTEAFF. The V and J genes are TRBV6-1 and TRBJ1-1; D call uncertain. The CDR3 consists of 15 residues. Germline values: CDR1 MNHNS, CDR2 SASEGT. The V end was cut by 7 bases, the J end by 5 bases, with 20 bases between.

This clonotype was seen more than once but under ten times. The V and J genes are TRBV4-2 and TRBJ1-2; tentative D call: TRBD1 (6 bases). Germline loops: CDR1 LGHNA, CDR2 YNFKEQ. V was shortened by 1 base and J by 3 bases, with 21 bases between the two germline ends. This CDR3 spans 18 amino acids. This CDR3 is CASSQARRGPAWHYGYTF. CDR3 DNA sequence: TGTGCCAGCAGCCAAGCCCGTCGGGGGCCAGCATGGCACTATGGCTACACCTTC.